The next 11 T cell receptor beta chains were all read from a single sample in a study of T cell responses to AZD1222 COVID-19 vaccine. Some clones are missing from TCRdb's copy, which holds only in-frame ones; the method was immunoSEQ multiplex PCR. The repertoire includes some 58,000 clones, about 80% of them detected once, and approximately 5.2% sits in the top ten. The input for sequencing was peripheral blood, taken 28 days after the second AZD1222 dose. Every receptor here comes from an adult who received the AZD1222 COVID-19 vaccine.

This clone is medium-sized. The rearrangement uses TRBV6-5 and TRBJ1-1; D not certain. V shed 0 bases and J shed 6 bases, with 5 bases lying between them. CDR1 and CDR2 from the germline V gene are MNHEY and SVGAGI. The CDR3 has 12 amino acids. CDR3 protein: CASSYSGSEAFF. In nucleotides, the CDR3 is TGTGCCAGCAGTTACTCGGGCTCTGAAGCTTTCTTT.

The CDR3 sequence: CASSPGGVFYEAFF. The CDR3 DNA sequence: TGTGCCAGCAGTCCTGGTGGGGTATTCTACGAAGCTTTCTTT. V is TRBV28 and J is TRBJ1-1; D remains unclear. The V gene's germline CDR1 is MDHEN and CDR2 SYDVKM. The length of the CDR3 is 14 residues. Trimming shortened V by 5 bases and J by 8 bases, and 18 bases separated the two germline ends.

This clone was counted only a few times. The chain recombines TRBV28 with TRBJ1-1; D is ambiguous. Germline-derived CDR1 and CDR2 are MDHEN and SYDVKM. This CDR3 is built from 12 residues. V dropped 5 bases and J dropped 5 bases, with 9 bases sitting between them. The CDR3 reads CASSGDVTEAFF. The CDR3 DNA reads TGTGCCAGCAGTGGGGATGTAACTGAAGCTTTCTTT.

DNA of the CDR3: TGTGCCAGTAGTCGTTCCGGGACAGGATTTAACTATGGCTACACCTTC. This translates into CASSRSGTGFNYGYTF. The V call is TRBV19, the J call TRBJ1-2; 8 bases align to TRBD1. The germline V gene encodes CDR1 LNHDA and CDR2 SQIVND (reference sequence). This CDR3 region has 16 residues. J lost 1 base, V lost 5 bases, and 9 bases had no gene match.

The V and J genes are TRBV25-1 and TRBJ1-1, with a possible D match to TRBD1 (5 bases). The ends were cut back, 2 bases at V and 5 bases at J, with 9 bases in the middle. The CDR3 runs to 13 residues. Germline CDR1 and CDR2: MGHDK and SYGVNS. The CDR3 sequence is CASSERGGTEAFF. CDR3 in DNA: TGTGCCAGCAGTGAAAGGGGAGGAACTGAAGCTTTCTTT. Together with reference TRBV25-1 and TRBJ1-1, the CDR3 gives the full variable domain: EADIYQTPRYLVIGTGKKITLECSQTMGHDKMYWYQQDPGMELHLIHYSYGVNSTEKGDLSSESTVSRIRTEHFPLTLESARPSHTSQYLCASSERGGTEAFFGQGTRLTVV.

This clone came up a few times. This sequence joins TRBV5-4 and TRBJ2-2; 7 bases map to TRBD2. V trimming: 1 base; J trimming: 6 bases; junction bases outside the gene matches: 9. Looked up from germline, CDR1 is SGHNT and CDR2 is YYREEE (reference sequence). The CDR3 is 16 residues long. CDR3 loop: CASSLWGRANPGELFF. The DNA for the CDR3 is TGTGCCAGCAGCTTGTGGGGGAGGGCCAATCCCGGGGAGCTGTTTTTT.

This chain links TRBV5-8 with TRBJ2-7, with D uncertain. This CDR3 region has 12 residues. In germline, CDR1 is SGHTS, CDR2 YDEGEE. Trimming cost V 1 base and J 4 bases, with 6 bases left between them. The CDR3 sequence is CASSLLGYEQYV. CDR3 sequence (DNA): TGTGCCAGCAGCTTGCTAGGTTACGAGCAGTACGTC.

The table lists this clone with a count of one. CDR3 region: CASRPAGQFYTEAFF. The CDR3 bases are TGTGCCAGCAGACCGGCGGGACAATTTTACACTGAAGCTTTCTTT. This sequence joins TRBV6-5 and TRBJ1-1, with a possible D match to TRBD1 (6 bases). Germline V gene sequence: CDR1 MNHEY, CDR2 SVGAGI. This CDR3 comprises 15 residues. V lost 6 bases and J lost 3, with 17 bases in between.

This clone was found once. This chain uses TRBV5-1 with TRBJ2-1; 14 bases are a match to TRBD2. V dropped 0 bases and J dropped 8; count of bases not matched to a gene: 4. The germline gives CDR1 SGHRS, CDR2 YFSETQ. The CDR3 is 16 amino acids. CDR3 coding DNA: TGCGCCAGCAGCTTGGCCGGGACTAGCGGGAGTTATGAGCAGTTCTTC. Translated, it gives CASSLAGTSGSYEQFF.

The rearrangement uses TRBV5-5 and TRBJ2-1; D might be TRBD1 (5 bases). Germline CDR1 is SGHKS and CDR2 is YYEKEE (reference sequence). This CDR3 comprises 14 residues. V was cut by 0 bases and J by 4 bases, with 8 bases left in between. The CDR3 protein is CASSLGTQYNEQFF. The CDR3 coding sequence is TGTGCCAGCAGCTTGGGGACACAATACAATGAGCAGTTCTTC.

In its sample, this clone was seen a few times. The V call is TRBV4-1, the J call TRBJ1-1; 9 nucleotides line up with TRBD1. Per germline, CDR1 MGHRA and CDR2 YSYEKL. This CDR3 spans 16 amino acids. Losses at the gene ends were 3 bases for V and 0 bases for J; bases not matched to a gene: 5. The CDR3 bases are TGCGCCAGCAGCCAGGGGGGACAGGGCTTGAACACTGAAGCTTTCTTT. As protein: CASSQGGQGLNTEAFF.